The 29 T cell receptor beta chains below were found in one sample sequenced in a study of read filtering for tumor transcriptome and immune sequencing. This library used around 400 ng RNA and molecular barcoded adaptors spanning alpha/delta and beta/gamma chains. Via MiXCR, TCRdb re-called the reads, giving one row per CDR3 protein. This table has more than 100,000 distinct CDR3 sequences, approximately 13% appearing once. Source material: a population of CD138-negative cells sorted from bone marrow. These receptors were taken from a donor aged 40 or over with multiple myeloma.

In the case of this clonotype: A much bigger clone sits one base away, suggesting this may be a read error. The chain has TRBV10-3 and TRBJ1-5, with a tentative D call TRBD1 (5 bases). Germline V lookup: CDR1 ENHRY, CDR2 SYGVKD. Trimming cost V 0 bases and J 9 bases, with 12 bases left between them. CDR3 length equals 14 residues. For the CDR3, the DNA is TGTGCCATCAGTGAGTCGGATATAGGGGCGCCCCAGCATTTT. Translation: CAISESDIGAPQHF.

This clonotype was seen a handful of times. The chain couples TRBV27 to TRBJ2-1; 16 bases agree with TRBD2. Germline V gene lookup returns CDR1 MNHEY and CDR2 SMNVEV (reference sequence). The junction had 4 bases not matched to a gene; V was cut back by 1 base and J by 10 bases. The CDR3 covers 16 residues. The CDR3 DNA is TGTGCCAGCAGTTTATTAGGGACTAGCGGGAGGGAAGAGCAGTTCTTC. It specifies CASSLLGTSGREEQFF.

About this clonotype itself: A much bigger clone sits one base away, suggesting this may be a read error. The chain recombines TRBV10-3 with TRBJ1-5; 7 nucleotides agree with TRBD1. This CDR3 is built from 15 residues. Trimming cost V 3 bases and J 5 bases; bases outside gene matches: 7. Germline CDR1 and CDR2: ENHRY and SYGVKD. The CDR3 spells CAISDPTGEDQPQHF. CDR3 sequence (DNA): TGTGCCATCAGTGACCCCACAGGGGAGGATCAGCCCCAGCATTTT.

This clonotype was counted ten times or more. The chain couples TRBV9 to TRBJ2-1, with 10 bases lining up with TRBD1. This CDR3 comprises 15 residues. Germline assignment: CDR1 SGDLS and CDR2 YYNGEE. V lost 7 bases to trimming and J lost 8 bases; unmatched junction nucleotides: 12. The CDR3 coding sequence is TGTGCCAGCTCTCAACGGACAGGGGGGATCGATGAGCAGTTCTTC. Amino acids: CASSQRTGGIDEQFF.

This clonotype showed up many times. The chain uses TRBV4-3 and TRBJ2-4, with a weak D call TRBD2 (5 bases). Between the trimmed V and J ends, which lost 4 bases and 0 bases, there was a span of 13 bases. Germline CDR1 LGHNA, CDR2 YSLEER. This CDR3 has 16 residues. The CDR3 sequence: CASSPNQGLAKNIQYF. DNA for the CDR3: TGCGCCAGCAGCCCTAACCAAGGACTAGCCAAAAACATTCAGTACTTC.

This clonotype was found many times. This chain connects TRBV9 to TRBJ2-1; a weak D match, TRBD2 (5 bases). The length of the CDR3 is 12 residues. The germline V gene encodes CDR1 SGDLS and CDR2 YYNGEE. Between the trimmed V and J ends, which lost 2 bases and 5 bases, there was a span of 5 bases. CDR3 region: CASSVSDNEQFF. The DNA of the CDR3 is TGTGCCAGCAGCGTTAGCGACAATGAGCAGTTCTTC.

The chain uses TRBV5-4 and TRBJ2-1; no reliable D call. Trimming took off 0 bases at V and 8 bases at J, with 9 bases between the two ends. This CDR3 has 13 amino acids. CDR1 and CDR2 (germline): SGHNT, YYREEE (reference sequence). As DNA, the CDR3 is TGTGCCAGCAGCTTGGGAAGAGAGGATGAGCAGTTCTTC. Its protein is CASSLGREDEQFF.

In its sample, this clonotype was seen many times. The chain links TRBV29-1 to TRBJ1-5; tentative D call: TRBD1 (6 bases). This CDR3 has 12 residues. Germline V gene sequence: CDR1 SQVTM, CDR2 ANQGSEA. V gave up 4 bases and J gave up 4 bases, with 8 bases separating them. The CDR3 nucleotides are TGCAGCGTTGGCCAGGGGAATCAGCCCCAGCATTTT. Translating gives CSVGQGNQPQHF. Together with reference TRBV29-1 and TRBJ1-5, the CDR3 gives the full variable domain: SAVISQKPSRDICQRGTSLTIQCQVDSQVTMMFWYRQQPGQSLTLIATANQGSEATYESGFVIDKFPISRPNLTFSTLTVSNMSPEDSSIYLCSVGQGNQPQHFGDGTRLSIL.

The rearrangement joins TRBV7-6 to TRBJ2-5, with TRBD2 matching over 13 bases. The germline V gene has CDR1 SGHVS and CDR2 FNYEAQ. The J segment lost 5 bases and the V segment lost 5 bases, leaving 8 bases of the junction unmatched. The CDR3 runs 16 residues. CDR3 protein: CASSAGLAGPRETQYF. CDR3 DNA: TGTGCCAGCAGCGCGGGACTAGCGGGACCCCGGGAGACCCAGTACTTC.

The V call is TRBV13, the J call TRBJ2-5; D call uncertain. Trimming took 5 bases from V and 3 from J, leaving 10 bases between them. The germline gives CDR1 PRHDT, CDR2 FYEKMQ (reference sequence). CDR3 length equals 13 residues. CDR3 sequence reads: CASSLRPEETQYF. The CDR3 DNA reads as TGTGCCAGCAGCCTCCGACCTGAAGAGACCCAGTACTTC.

A few counts support this clonotype. V usage is TRBV15 and J usage is TRBJ1-1; possibly TRBD1 for D (5 bases). The CDR3 is made up of 14 amino acids. Trimming removed 3 bases from V and 6 bases from J, with 14 bases in between. Germline V gene lookup returns CDR1 LNHNV and CDR2 YYDKDF (reference sequence). In nucleotides, the CDR3 is TGTGCCACCAGCAGGAATCCGACAGCTCCTGAAGCTTTCTTT. Its protein product is CATSRNPTAPEAFF.

About this clonotype itself: A much larger clone is a single base away; this may be a read error. The chain has TRBV5-1 and TRBJ2-7, with 12 positions matching TRBD2. The ends lost 4 bases at V and 0 bases at J; junction bases unmatched: 8. The CDR3 runs to 17 residues. Germline CDR1 SGHRS, CDR2 YFSETQ. The CDR3 DNA follows: TGCGCCAGCAGCCGACGCCGGACTAGCGGGATCTCCTACGAGCAGTACTTC. It yields the protein CASSRRRTSGISYEQYF.

This clonotype was observed at least ten times. The rearrangement joins TRBV10-3 to TRBJ2-3, with 9 bases aligning to TRBD1. Germline V gene data show CDR1 as ENHRY and CDR2 as SYGVKD. CDR3 length: 15 residues. Unmatched junction bases numbered 3, after V lost 3 bases and J lost 2 bases. CDR3 sequence: CAISDDRGVTDTQYF. The CDR3 DNA reads as TGTGCCATCAGTGACGACAGGGGGGTCACAGATACGCAGTATTTT.

This clonotype was found many times. The J gene is TRBJ2-1, the V gene TRBV20-1; D is perhaps TRBD2 (6 bases). The V gene's germline CDR1 is DFQATT and CDR2 SNEGSKA (reference sequence). This CDR3 has 18 residues. V lost 6 bases to trimming and J lost 7 bases, with 31 bases between them. The CDR3 loop reads CSAVRELLTGVVLNEQFF. The CDR3 nucleotides read TGCAGTGCGGTCAGGGAGTTGTTAACGGGAGTAGTTTTAAATGAGCAGTTCTTC.

In regard to this clonotype: This may arise from a read error, as a much more abundant clone is one base away. The rearrangement uses TRBV9 and TRBJ2-3; perhaps TRBD1 as D (5 bases). The CDR3 sequence is 14 residues long. CDR1 SGDLS and CDR2 YYNGEE come from the germline V gene. This CDR3 reads CASSPTGSTDAQYF. Written as DNA, the CDR3 is TGTGCCAGCAGCCCAACAGGTAGCACAGATGCGCAGTATTTT.

There are many counts of this clonotype. The chain joins TRBV2 to TRBJ1-5; D possibly corresponds to TRBD1 (5 bases). Germline CDR1 SNHLY, CDR2 FYNNEI. The CDR3 consists of 13 residues. V lost 3 bases and J 6 bases, leaving 9 bases between the germline ends. For the CDR3, the DNA is TGTGCCAGCAGTGATTTAGGGGTTCAGCCCCAGCATTTT. It yields the protein CASSDLGVQPQHF.

This clonotype was counted many times. The chain has TRBV7-9 and TRBJ2-7; D ambiguous. Germline V gives CDR1 SEHNR, CDR2 FQNEAQ (reference sequence). V shed 1 base and J shed 0 bases, with 19 bases lying between them. This CDR3 region has 18 residues. CDR3 amino acids: CASSLGHRRLGGSYEQYF. The CDR3 DNA follows: TGTGCCAGCAGCTTAGGACACCGTCGGTTGGGCGGCTCCTACGAGCAGTACTTC.

In this sample, this clonotype turned up many times. The rearrangement links TRBV10-3 to TRBJ2-5, with a tentative D call TRBD1 (5 bases). V dropped 4 bases and J dropped 3 bases, with 9 bases sitting between them. CDR1 is ENHRY, CDR2 SYGVKD, per germline. This CDR3 region has 13 residues. DNA for the CDR3: TGTGCCATCAGTGGGACAAGCGAAGAGACCCAGTACTTC. Translation: CAISGTSEETQYF.

This clonotype was observed at least ten times. This chain uses TRBV6-5 with TRBJ2-3; weak D call: TRBD1 (6 bases). The germline V and J ends were trimmed by 8 bases and 11 bases, with 14 bases remaining between them. The CDR3 runs 11 residues. CDR1 MNHEY and CDR2 SVGAGI come from the germline V gene. The CDR3 DNA reads as TGTGCCAGCTGGTACGGGACAAAGCAGTATTTT. Encoded protein: CASWYGTKQYF.

This clonotype came up many times. The CDR3 loop is CASSEGGTEAFF. Written as DNA, the CDR3 is TGTGCCAGCAGTGAGGGGGGGACTGAAGCTTTCTTT. The chain has TRBV6-1 and TRBJ1-1; weak D call: TRBD1 (5 bases). V was clipped by 3 bases and J by 5 bases, with 7 bases between them. Germline CDR1 and CDR2: MNHNS and SASEGT. There are 12 residues in the CDR3.

Ten or more counts support this clonotype. J is TRBJ1-2 and V is TRBV11-2, with unresolved D. V lost 0 bases, J lost 14 bases, and 13 bases lay in between. The CDR3 has 12 amino acids. Per germline, CDR1 SGHAT and CDR2 FQNNGV. DNA for the CDR3: TGTGCCAGCAGCTTAGATTGGAGACCCGCGACCTTC. Protein product: CASSLDWRPATF. The full variable domain, with the rest looked up from reference TRBV11-2 and TRBJ1-2, is EAGVAQSPRYKIIEKRQSVAFWCNPISGHATLYWYQQILGQGPKLLIQFQNNGVVDDSQLPKDRFSAERLKGVDSTLKIQPAKLEDSAVYLCASSLDWRPATFGSGTRLTVV.

This clonotype occurred many times. J is TRBJ2-5 and V is TRBV12-3 or TRBV12-4, with TRBD1 matching 8 bases. This CDR3 has 14 residues. V lost 5 bases to trimming and J lost 4 bases; unmatched junction nucleotides: 6. The CDR3 region is CASSPGQGRETQYF. The CDR3 nucleotides are TGTGCCAGCAGTCCCGGACAGGGTCGAGAGACCCAGTACTTC.

At least ten counts were recorded for this clonotype. The chain employs TRBV29-1 and TRBJ2-2; the match to TRBD2 covers 11 bases. Germline V gives CDR1 SQVTM, CDR2 ANQGSEA. The CDR3 runs 15 residues. Trimming took 1 base from V and 5 from J; bases not matched to a gene: 3. DNA for the CDR3: TGCAGCGTTGAAGCGTCTAGCGGGAGGACCGGGGAGCTGTTTTTT. It translates to CSVEASSGRTGELFF.

This clonotype was seen a few times. One base away lies a much larger clone, so this may be a sequencing read error. This chain joins TRBV7-9 and TRBJ2-1; 7 bases are a match to TRBD2. The J segment lost 8 bases and the V segment lost 4 bases, leaving 11 bases of the junction unmatched. The CDR3 runs to 15 residues. Looked up from germline, CDR1 is SEHNR and CDR2 is FQNEAQ (reference sequence). CDR3 sequence: CASSSMEGGPDEQFF. CDR3 DNA sequence: TGTGCCAGCAGCTCCATGGAGGGAGGGCCTGATGAGCAGTTCTTC.

Details on this clonotype: One end of the junction does not line up with germline, which may come from a read error. The rearrangement links TRBV20-1 to TRBJ2-2; 7 bases map to TRBD2. Germline CDR1 and CDR2: DFQATT and SNEGSKA (reference sequence). The CDR3 spans 16 residues. Here the CDR3 DNA reads TGCAGTGCTAGAGATCGTACTAGCGCCCACCTCCAGGAGCCGTTCTTT. Amino acid sequence: CSARDRTSAHLQEPFF.

On this clonotype itself: A much larger clone differs by one base, so this may be a read error. The J gene is TRBJ2-7, the V gene TRBV5-1, with TRBD1 matching 7 bases. The CDR3 runs 14 residues. The trim removed 1 base at V and 5 bases at J, leaving 6 bases unmatched. Looked up from germline, CDR1 is SGHRS and CDR2 is YFSETQ. For the CDR3, the DNA is TGCGCCAGCAGCTTGCTCGGGACAGCCCACGAGCAGTACTTC. It codes for CASSLLGTAHEQYF.

This clonotype was seen many times. The chain links TRBV7-8 to TRBJ1-5; tentative D call: TRBD1 (5 bases). Germline CDR1 and CDR2: SGHVS and FQNEAQ. The CDR3 covers 16 residues. The V end lost 1 base, the J end lost 1 base, and 11 bases lay between the germline ends. CDR3 sequence reads: CASSLVGRVSNQPQHF. The CDR3 DNA reads TGTGCCAGCAGCTTAGTAGGCAGGGTCAGCAATCAGCCCCAGCATTTT.

With regard to this clonotype: A much larger clonotype is one base distant, so this may be a read error. The chain couples TRBV12-3 or TRBV12-4 to TRBJ2-1; tentatively, D is TRBD2 (5 bases). This CDR3 is 15 amino acids long. CDR3 sequence: CASSSGGPSYSEQFF. The CDR3 DNA reads as TGTGCCAGCAGTTCCGGCGGGCCCTCCTACAGTGAGCAGTTCTTC.

This clonotype was seen many times. The rearrangement joins TRBV21-1 to TRBJ2-7; TRBD2 is the table's D call, not checked against the DNA. TRBV21-1 is noted as a pseudogene. The CDR3 has 17 amino acids. In DNA, the CDR3 is TGTGCCAGCAGCAAACCTAGCGGGACGGGTGGACTGTACGAGCAGTACTTC. This sequence encodes CASSKPSGTGGLYEQYF.